This TCR beta chain originates from a study of Ad26.COV2.S vaccination and SARS-CoV-2 variants. In the study overall: Donor was assigned to the Ad26.COV2.S arm of trial COV1001. Each vaccinee took Ad26.COV2.S intramuscularly, once or twice 56 days apart.

Trimming removed 3 bases at V and 6 bases at J, with 10 bases between. CDR1 and CDR2 (germline): SGHVS, FNYEAQ. There are 13 residues in the CDR3. Regarding treatment: about 20 received Ad26.COV2.S at low or high dose, single or two shots; about 5 received placebo; per-sample allocation not given. Specimens were obtained on day 63 following the first vaccine or placebo injection. Generated by immunoSEQ multiplex PCR, the TCRdb table keeps only in-frame clones and is missing some. The sample lists fewer than 500,000 clones; 75% to 95% were seen once. This clone has a single count. The material sequenced was peripheral blood, taken in a trial of Ad26.COV2.S vaccine versus placebo. The V gene is TRBV7-6, the J gene TRBJ2-3; no firm D call. This receptor was taken from a person between 18 and 59 years old who received the Ad26.COV2.S COVID-19 vaccine or a placebo. The CDR3 is CASSLAVFDTQYF. Here the CDR3 DNA reads TGTGCCAGCAGCTTGGCGGTTTTCGATACGCAGTATTTT.